Listed below are T cell receptor beta chains from one sample, sequenced in a study of response to subunit inactivated influenza vaccine. TCRdb processed the RT-PCR reads anew with MiXCR; each CDR3 protein has one entry. The sample lists roughly 160,000 distinct CDR3 sequences, roughly 10% seen once, with roughly 36% in the top ten. Sample: CD8+ T cells sorted from PBMCs, taken roughly 24 months after vaccination. The receptors come from a man between 50 and 75 years old who received an inactivated influenza vaccine. The CDR3 runs from the conserved cysteine through the conserved F or W. A D gene is named only where the DNA matches it firmly. For some rows the clone size is stated as once, few or many, or as a class when expanded; others skip it.

V	D	size	length	J	CDR3	DNA
TRBV28	TRBD1	-	14	TRBJ2-2	CASSWGTGHGELFF	TGTGCCAGCAGTTGGGGGACAGGGCACGGGGAGCTGTTTTTT
TRBV6-2/TRBV6-3	-	few	13	TRBJ1-1	CASSFRVSTEAFF	TGTGCCAGCAGTTTCAGGGTATCTACTGAAGCTTTCTTT
TRBV6-2/TRBV6-3	TRBD2	few	16	TRBJ2-3	CASSTTTTAGEDTQYF	TGTGCCAGCAGCACTACTACTACAGCGGGGGAAGATACGCAGTATTTT
TRBV28	TRBD2	-	15	TRBJ2-1	CASSIVAGEPHEQFF	TGTGCCAGCAGTATTGTAGCGGGAGAACCACATGAGCAGTTCTTC
TRBV6-5	-	-	13	TRBJ1-2	CASSNRELYGYTF	TGTGCCAGCAGTAACAGGGAACTCTATGGCTACACCTTC
TRBV4-1	TRBD1	few	15	TRBJ1-2	CASSQVGQGAYGYTF	TGCGCCAGCAGCCAAGTCGGACAGGGGGCCTATGGCTACACCTTC
TRBV4-2	TRBD1	many	15	TRBJ1-1	CASSRGTVVDTEAFF	TGTGCCAGCAGCCGCGGGACAGTAGTAGACACTGAAGCTTTCTTT
TRBV7-9	TRBD2	many	15	TRBJ2-1	CASSFSLADYNEQFF	TGTGCCAGCAGCTTCAGCCTAGCGGATTACAATGAGCAGTTCTTC
TRBV29-1	-	few	13	TRBJ1-2	CSVDRQYGDGYTF	TGCAGCGTTGACAGGCAGTACGGGGATGGCTACACCTTC
TRBV7-9	TRBD2	many	17	TRBJ2-1	CASSLVSGRVKSDEQFF	TGTGCCAGCAGCTTAGTTAGCGGGAGGGTCAAAAGCGATGAGCAGTTCTTC
TRBV29-1	-	-	13	TRBJ2-7	CSVVSGKAYEQYF	TGCAGCGTTGTTAGCGGAAAAGCCTACGAGCAGTACTTC
TRBV11-2	-	-	12	TRBJ2-7	CASNDNSYEQYF	TGTGCCAGCAACGACAACTCCTACGAGCAGTACTTC
TRBV6-1	TRBD2	-	16	TRBJ2-1	CASNSLLAGVRNEQFF	TGTGCCAGCAACAGTTTACTAGCGGGAGTTAGGAATGAGCAGTTCTTC
TRBV20-1	TRBD2	few	14	TRBJ2-7	CSARALAGTYEQYF	TGCAGTGCTAGAGCGCTAGCGGGGACCTACGAGCAGTACTTC
TRBV27	-	-	15	TRBJ2-6	CASSLLPLGANVLTF	TGTGCCAGCAGTTTATTGCCCCTGGGGGCCAACGTCCTGACTTTC
TRBV4-2	TRBD1	many	15	TRBJ2-5	CASSQVGTGRETQYF	TGTGCCAGCAGCCAAGTTGGGACAGGGAGAGAGACCCAGTACTTC
TRBV7-8	TRBD1	few	17	TRBJ2-2	CASSPSMGTGHTGELFF	TGTGCCAGCAGCCCGTCCATGGGGACAGGACACACCGGGGAGCTGTTTTTT
TRBV11-2	-	-	13	TRBJ1-2	CASSSYRIYGYTF	TGTGCCAGCAGCTCCTACAGGATCTATGGCTACACCTTC
TRBV6-4	TRBD2	-	13	TRBJ2-1	CASRLAGTNEQFF	TGTGCCAGCCGACTAGCGGGGACCAATGAGCAGTTCTTC
TRBV3-1	-	-	12	TRBJ2-7	CASSQVHYEQYF	TGTGCCAGCAGCCAAGTCCACTACGAGCAGTACTTC
TRBV11-1	TRBD2	many	15	TRBJ2-1	CASSLAGLAGREQFF	TGTGCCAGCAGCCTTGCGGGACTAGCGGGACGTGAGCAGTTCTTC
TRBV6-5	-	many	12	TRBJ2-1	CASSLGDNEQFF	TGTGCCAGCAGTCTCGGGGATAATGAGCAGTTCTTC
TRBV27	-	-	15	TRBJ1-1	CASSSSGGGWAEAFF	TGTGCCAGCAGTTCCTCCGGGGGAGGGTGGGCTGAAGCTTTCTTT
TRBV20-1	TRBD1	few	15	TRBJ2-7	CSARAPDRSSYEQYF	TGCAGTGCTAGAGCTCCGGACAGGAGCTCCTACGAGCAGTACTTC
TRBV11-3	-	-	15	TRBJ2-2	CASSLTPAYTGELFF	TGTGCCAGCAGCTTAACACCAGCTTACACCGGGGAGCTGTTTTTT
TRBV27	-	many	14	TRBJ2-7	CASSRGTIPYEQYF	TGTGCCAGCAGTCGGGGAACTATTCCCTACGAGCAGTACTTC
TRBV4-3	-	few	15	TRBJ2-7	CASSQALTYNYEQYF	TGCGCCAGCAGCCAAGCACTAACATACAACTACGAGCAGTACTTC
TRBV9	-	few	12	TRBJ2-7	CASSVGTGEQYF	TGTGCCAGCAGCGTAGGGACCGGCGAGCAGTACTTC
TRBV7-9	TRBD1	few	14	TRBJ2-7	CASSSGTGGPEQYF	TGTGCCAGCAGCTCGGGGACAGGGGGACCCGAGCAGTACTTC
TRBV4-1	TRBD2	once	17	TRBJ2-2	CASSLGTSGRGTGELFF	TGCGCCAGCAGCCTCGGGACTAGCGGGAGGGGCACCGGGGAGCTGTTTTTT
TRBV12-3/TRBV12-4	TRBD2	-	16	TRBJ2-2	CASSLAGLDNTGELFF	TGTGCCAGCAGTTTAGCGGGACTAGATAACACCGGGGAGCTGTTTTTT
TRBV20-1	TRBD2	-	13	TRBJ2-7	CSARERGIYEQYF	TGCAGTGCTAGAGAGCGGGGGATCTACGAGCAGTACTTC
TRBV3-1	TRBD2	-	17	TRBJ2-3	CASCNGGGAISTDTQYF	TGTGCCAGCTGCAACGGCGGGGGAGCGATTTCGACAGATACGCAGTATTTT
TRBV29-1	-	-	14	TRBJ1-3	CSVEDAYSGNTIYF	TGCAGCGTTGAGGATGCATACTCTGGAAACACCATATATTTT
TRBV12-3/TRBV12-4	-	few	15	TRBJ1-5	CASSSTGWGNQPQHF	TGTGCCAGCAGCTCTACAGGGTGGGGCAATCAGCCCCAGCATTTT
TRBV13	-	-	16	TRBJ2-4	CASSPPGGGPKNIQYF	TGTGCCAGCAGCCCGCCTGGGGGGGGCCCCAAAAACATTCAGTACTTC
TRBV11-2	-	few	16	TRBJ2-1	CASSLTGGQYYNEQFF	TGTGCCAGCAGCTTAACCGGGGGACAATACTACAATGAGCAGTTCTTC
TRBV12-3/TRBV12-4	-	many	15	TRBJ1-5	CASSKKGRGNQPQHF	TGTGCCAGCAGCAAAAAGGGTAGGGGCAATCAGCCCCAGCATTTT
TRBV20-1	-	many	14	TRBJ1-1	CSARVAGERTEAFF	TGCAGTGCTAGAGTTGCGGGGGAGAGGACTGAAGCTTTCTTT
TRBV3-1	-	many	12	TRBJ2-7	CASRDSSYEQYF	TGTGCCAGCAGGGACAGTTCCTACGAGCAGTACTTC
TRBV6-1	-	-	15	TRBJ2-3	CASSPLPASGDTQYF	TGTGCCAGCAGCCCTCTCCCGGCCTCGGGAGATACGCAGTATTTT
TRBV3-1	-	few	16	TRBJ2-3	CASSQTDRLGTDTQYF	TGTGCCAGCAGCCAAACAGACCGACTAGGAACAGATACGCAGTATTTT
TRBV7-6	-	-	13	TRBJ1-1	CASSLASWTEAFF	TGTGCCAGCAGCTTAGCGAGTTGGACTGAAGCTTTCTTT
TRBV4-3	TRBD2	-	16	TRBJ2-5	CASSQDPAGGLETQYF	TGCGCCAGCAGCCAAGACCCAGCGGGGGGCTTGGAGACCCAGTACTTC
TRBV6-5	-	few	15	TRBJ1-3	CASSYSQTSGNTIYF	TGTGCCAGCAGTTACTCGCAAACCTCTGGAAACACCATATATTTT
TRBV29-1	-	many	15	TRBJ1-3	CSVEGVVGSGNTIYF	TGCAGCGTTGAAGGGGTCGTGGGCTCTGGAAACACCATATATTTT
TRBV5-1	-	-	15	TRBJ1-1	CASSLYPLGNTEAFF	TGCGCCAGCAGCTTGTATCCGCTGGGGAACACTGAAGCTTTCTTT
TRBV12-3/TRBV12-4	-	few	11	TRBJ2-7	CASSFNFEQYF	TGTGCCAGCAGTTTCAATTTCGAGCAGTACTTC
TRBV4-2	-	medium-sized	18	TRBJ2-3	CASSPGVEGPRLTDTQYF	TGTGCCAGCAGCCCAGGGGTGGAGGGGCCACGACTCACAGATACGCAGTATTTT
TRBV6-6	TRBD1	-	12	TRBJ2-1	CASSPDRDEQFF	TGTGCCAGCAGTCCAGACAGGGATGAGCAGTTCTTC
TRBV28	-	few	14	TRBJ2-7	CASSLLALSYEQYF	TGTGCCAGCAGTTTATTAGCGCTCTCCTACGAGCAGTACTTC